What follows are 14 T cell receptor beta chains derived from one specimen sequenced in a study of blood T cell repertoires in COVID-19. Clones were read by immunoSEQ multiplex PCR, and TCRdb kept only the in-frame ones, dropping some. The data show 200,000 to 250,000 clones, 80% to 90% seen once. Sequencing was performed on peripheral blood. Source of these receptors: a man aged 30 to 39 with COVID-19, enrolled during active disease.

The chain links TRBV14 to TRBJ2-2; possible D gene TRBD2, 6 bases. Trimming shortened V by 4 bases and J by 6 bases, and 12 bases separated the two germline ends. In germline, CDR1 is SGHDN, CDR2 FVKESK. The CDR3 has 14 residues. The CDR3 coding sequence is TGTGCCAGCAGCCTCCACGGGGGTCCCGGGGAGCTGTTTTTT. Translated: CASSLHGGPGELFF. The variable domain in full, with the rest retrieved from reference TRBV14 and TRBJ2-2, is EAGVTQFPSHSVIEKGQTVTLRCDPISGHDNLYWYRRVMGKEIKFLLHFVKESKQDESGMPNNRFLAERTGGTYSTLKVQPAELEDSGVYFCASSLHGGPGELFFGEGSRLTVL.

This clone occurred a few times. This chain's CDR3 is CASSSTLLAGGFEQFF. The CDR3 bases are TGTGCCAGCAGCTCGACGTTACTAGCGGGAGGGTTTGAGCAGTTCTTC. The gene calls are TRBV7-2 and TRBJ2-1, with TRBD2 identical over 13 bases. With 4 bases clipped from V and 9 bases from J, the junction kept 9 bases outside the gene matches. CDR3 length: 16 amino acids. From germline, CDR1 is SGHTA and CDR2 FQGNSA.

This clone was seen only once. This chain uses TRBV19 with TRBJ2-7, with TRBD1 identical over 8 bases. V was clipped by 3 bases and J by 2 bases; unmatched bases: 6. The germline gives CDR1 LNHDA, CDR2 SQIVND (reference sequence). The length of the CDR3 is 15 residues. CDR3 in amino acids: CASSIGQGWAYEQYF. In DNA, the CDR3 is TGTGCCAGTAGTATCGGACAGGGTTGGGCCTACGAGCAGTACTTC. Looking up the rest from reference TRBV19 and TRBJ2-7 gives the full variable domain: DGGITQSPKYLFRKEGQNVTLSCEQNLNHDAMYWYRQDPGQGLRLIYYSQIVNDFQKGDIAEGYSVSREKKESFPLTVTSAQKNPTAFYLCASSIGQGWAYEQYFGPGTRLTVT.

The chain employs TRBV3-1 (or the pseudogene TRBV3-2) and TRBJ1-2, with 7 bases aligning to TRBD1. The ends lost 5 bases at V and 8 bases at J; junction bases unmatched: 11. There are 14 residues in the CDR3. Germline V gene sequence: CDR1 LGHDT, CDR2 YNNKEL (reference sequence). CDR3 bases: TGTGCCAGCAGCGTGGGACAGTTCGTTGGAGGCTACACCTTC. Its translation: CASSVGQFVGGYTF.

This clone was observed once. CDR3 protein: CASSLMRETGANEQFF. The CDR3 region has the DNA TGTGCCAGCAGCTTAATGCGGGAGACAGGGGCCAATGAGCAGTTCTTC. The chain has TRBV7-3 and TRBJ2-1; a weak D match, TRBD1 (8 bases). Trimming shortened V by 1 base and J by 6 bases, and 16 bases separated the two germline ends. CDR3 size: 16 residues. Germline V lookup: CDR1 SGHTA, CDR2 FQGTGA.

V is TRBV6-2 or TRBV6-3 and J is TRBJ2-1, with a possible D match to TRBD2 (5 bases). The CDR3 covers 14 residues. The germline CDR1 and CDR2 sequences are MNHEY and SVGEGT. V was cut by 2 bases and J by 7 bases, with 12 bases left in between. CDR3: CASSYEEVRNEQFF. The CDR3 DNA is TGTGCCAGCAGTTACGAGGAGGTACGGAATGAGCAGTTCTTC.

The chain joins TRBV18 to TRBJ1-1, with unresolved D. Trimming removed 3 bases at V and 2 bases at J, with 7 bases between. Germline values: CDR1 KGHSH, CDR2 LQKENI. The CDR3 contains 13 residues. The CDR3 DNA is TGTGCCAGCTCACCGTCCAGTAACACTGAAGCTTTCTTT. Translating it yields CASSPSSNTEAFF. The variable domain in full, with the rest retrieved from reference TRBV18 and TRBJ1-1, is NAGVMQNPRHLVRRRGQEARLRCSPMKGHSHVYWYRQLPEEGLKFMVYLQKENIIDESGMPKERFSAEFPKEGPSILRIQQVVRGDSAAYFCASSPSSNTEAFFGQGTRLTVV.

The chain carries TRBV5-1 and TRBJ2-5; TRBD1 matches 8 bases. This CDR3 has 15 residues. CDR1 is SGHRS, CDR2 YFSETQ, per germline. After removal of 0 bases from V and 4 bases from J, the junction contained 5 bases not matched to a gene. CDR3 sequence reads: CASSLVGTGGETQYF. DNA for the CDR3: TGCGCCAGCAGCTTGGTTGGAACAGGGGGAGAGACCCAGTACTTC.

The rearrangement uses TRBV4-3 and TRBJ1-1; 8 bases agree with TRBD1. Germline V CDR1 and CDR2: LGHNA, YSLEER. The CDR3 runs to 15 residues. The V gene end was trimmed by 0 bases and the J gene end by 5 bases; junction bases not matched to a gene: 5. The CDR3 sequence is CASSQDQGAGTEAFF. CDR3 nucleotide sequence: TGCGCCAGCAGCCAAGATCAGGGGGCTGGGACTGAAGCTTTCTTT.

The chain uses TRBV2 and TRBJ1-6; 8 positions match TRBD1. V shed 10 bases and J 9 bases; nucleotides not matched to a gene: 11. Germline V CDR1 and CDR2: SNHLY, FYNNEI. The CDR3 loop spans 14 amino acids. CDR3: CATLVDRGSSPLHF. CDR3 DNA: TGTGCCACCCTCGTAGACAGGGGTTCTTCACCCCTCCACTTT.

The table lists this clone with a count of one. The rearrangement links TRBV21-1 to TRBJ2-3; no check of the table's D call, TRBD1, against the DNA was made. TRBV21-1 is shown as a pseudogene. The CDR3 sequence is 19 residues long. In nucleotides, the CDR3 is TGTGCCAGCAGCGCCAACAGGGGTTCCCGTTCACCTAGCACAGATACGCAGTATTTT. Residues: CASSANRGSRSPSTDTQYF.

In this sample, this clone turned up a few times. This sequence joins TRBV4-3 and TRBJ2-7; weak D call: TRBD2 (5 bases). CDR3 length: 15 amino acids. CDR1 is LGHNA and CDR2 is YSLEER in the germline V gene. Trimming left V 0 bases short and J 5 bases short, with 14 bases between. Written as DNA, the CDR3 is TGCGCCAGCAGCCAAGATCGAAACGGAGGAAACGAGCAGTACTTC. It encodes CASSQDRNGGNEQYF.

This clone was seen just once. This sequence joins TRBV5-4 and TRBJ1-5; 9 bases fit TRBD1. V shed 0 bases and J 4 bases; nucleotides not matched to a gene: 2. This CDR3 comprises 15 residues. Germline CDR1 and CDR2: SGHNT and YYREEE (reference sequence). The CDR3 spells CASSLGGTGNQPQHF. The CDR3 coding sequence is TGTGCCAGCAGCTTGGGAGGGACAGGGAATCAGCCCCAGCATTTT.

The gene calls are TRBV6-2 or TRBV6-3 and TRBJ2-3, with D perhaps TRBD2 (6 bases). The CDR3 runs 16 residues. Germline assignment: CDR1 MNHEY and CDR2 SVGEGT. Deletions cut 0 bases from V and 4 bases from J, with 14 bases between. CDR3 loop: CASSYSPELAADTQYF. The CDR3 DNA is TGTGCCAGCAGTTACTCTCCCGAACTAGCAGCAGATACGCAGTATTTT.